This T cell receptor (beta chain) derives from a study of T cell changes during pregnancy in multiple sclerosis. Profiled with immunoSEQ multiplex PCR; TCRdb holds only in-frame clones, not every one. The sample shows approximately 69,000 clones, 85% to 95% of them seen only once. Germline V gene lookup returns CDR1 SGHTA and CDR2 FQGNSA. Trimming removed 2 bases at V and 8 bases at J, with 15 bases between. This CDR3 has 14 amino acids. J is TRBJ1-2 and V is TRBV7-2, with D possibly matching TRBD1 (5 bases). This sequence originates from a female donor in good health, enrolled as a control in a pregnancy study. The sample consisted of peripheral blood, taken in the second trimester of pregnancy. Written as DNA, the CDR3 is TGTGCCAGCAGCTTAACGGGCAGGGTGGAGGGCTACACCTTC. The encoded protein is CASSLTGRVEGYTF. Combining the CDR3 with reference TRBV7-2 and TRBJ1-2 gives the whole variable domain GAGVSQSPSNKVTEKGKDVELRCDPISGHTALYWYRQSLGQGLEFLIYFQGNSAPDKSGLPSDRFSAERTGGSVSTLTIQRTQQEDSAVYLCASSLTGRVEGYTFGSGTRLTVV.